These 17 T cell receptor beta chains were all obtained from the same sample, sequenced in a study of CD8 T cells in Susac syndrome. An input of about 0.45 to 1 ug of RNA was subjected to reverse transcription using random hexamers. TCRdb redid the calling of the immunoSEQ multiplex PCR reads with MiXCR, one entry per CDR3 protein. The data contain 120,000 to 150,000 distinct CDR3 sequences, approximately 94% of them singletons. The sample consisted of CD4+ T cells from PBMCs. Receptors originate from a human donor in good health.

This chain uses TRBV10-3 with TRBJ2-1; 8 bases are a match to TRBD2. V shed 8 bases and J 5 bases; nucleotides not matched to a gene: 5. The CDR3 is 13 residues long. Germline values: CDR1 ENHRY, CDR2 SYGVKD. DNA of the CDR3: TGTGCCATCTTCGAGACTAGCGACAATGAGCAGTTCTTC. It codes for CAIFETSDNEQFF.

This clonotype showed up just once. The CDR3 region has the DNA TGTGCCAGCCGCCAGGGGGCGAGGATTCCTGAAGCTTTCTTT. Protein product: CASRQGARIPEAFF. The gene calls are TRBV6-6 and TRBJ1-1; 8 nucleotides agree with TRBD1. CDR3 length equals 14 residues. The V gene's germline CDR1 is MNHNY and CDR2 SVGAGI (reference sequence). The V and J ends lost 8 bases and 6 bases, in that order; junction bases with no gene match: 11.

The CDR3 region is CASSQDGSGRYEQYF. CDR3 DNA: TGTGCCAGCAGCCAAGATGGTAGCGGGCGTTACGAGCAGTACTTC. V usage is TRBV4-2 and J usage is TRBJ2-7, with 7 positions matching TRBD2. Germline trimming cut 0 bases from V and 4 bases from J; bases unmatched to any gene: 6. The CDR3 is 15 amino acids. CDR1 is LGHNA, CDR2 YNFKEQ, per germline.

The table lists this clonotype with a count of one. This rearrangement joins TRBV7-6 to TRBJ2-2; D ambiguous. This CDR3 spans 12 amino acids. Germline lookup yields CDR1 SGHVS and CDR2 FNYEAQ. V lost 2 bases, J lost 7 bases, and 5 bases lay in between. CDR3 in amino acids: CASSLTVGELFF. In DNA form, the CDR3 reads TGTGCCAGCAGCTTAACTGTCGGGGAGCTGTTTTTT.

The chain has TRBV12-3 or TRBV12-4 and TRBJ1-2, with D tentatively TRBD1 (6 bases). The CDR3 totals 16 residues. V was cut by 6 bases and J by 4 bases, with 21 bases left in between. The CDR3 sequence is CASSLREGWGLYGYTF. The CDR3 nucleotides read TGTGCCAGCAGCCTACGGGAGGGGTGGGGGCTCTATGGCTACACCTTC.

This clonotype was observed once. The chain joins TRBV2 to TRBJ2-7; no clear D gene. Germline V gene data show CDR1 as SNHLY and CDR2 as FYNNEI. The germline V and J ends were trimmed by 2 bases and 2 bases, with 10 bases remaining between them. The CDR3 is made up of 14 amino acids. The CDR3 region has the DNA TGTGCCAGCAGTGAACCAATCGAGACCTACGAGCAGTACTTC. This codes for CASSEPIETYEQYF.

The V and J genes are TRBV7-3 and TRBJ2-2; 8 nucleotides agree with TRBD1. The CDR3 totals 16 residues. The J segment lost 1 base and the V segment lost 1 base, leaving 2 bases of the junction unmatched. Looked up from germline, CDR1 is SGHTA and CDR2 is FQGTGA. As DNA, the CDR3 is TGTGCCAGCAGCTTAAGGACAGGGCTGAACACCGGGGAGCTGTTTTTT. This gives the protein CASSLRTGLNTGELFF.

V is TRBV20-1 and J is TRBJ2-1, with D perhaps TRBD2 (5 bases). This CDR3 is built from 14 residues. V gave up 3 bases and J gave up 4 bases, with 13 bases separating them. CDR1 and CDR2 from the germline V gene are DFQATT and SNEGSKA (reference sequence). CDR3 bases: TGCAGTGCTAGTAGCGACCCACCTTACAATGAGCAGTTCTTC. Translation gives CSASSDPPYNEQFF.

The gene calls are TRBV28 and TRBJ2-7; possibly TRBD2 for D (6 bases). This CDR3 has 14 residues. Deletions cut 3 bases from V and 4 bases from J, with 13 bases between. Germline CDR1 MDHEN, CDR2 SYDVKM. CDR3 DNA: TGTGCCAGCAGTTTTTATTCACGGGGGTACGAGCAGTACTTC. Its translation is CASSFYSRGYEQYF.

V is TRBV24-1 and J is TRBJ1-2; 10 bases are a match to TRBD1. J gave up 8 bases and V 10 bases, and 3 bases lay outside the gene matches. The CDR3 loop spans 11 amino acids. CDR1 KGHDR and CDR2 SFDVKD come from the germline V gene. CDR3 protein: CATGQGGGYTF. As DNA, the CDR3 is TGTGCCACAGGACAGGGGGGCGGCTACACCTTC.

V gene TRBV5-1 combines with J gene TRBJ2-7, with TRBD1 as a possible D gene (6 bases). Trimming pared 3 bases from V and 4 bases from J, leaving 14 bases between. This CDR3 has 14 amino acids. The germline CDR1 and CDR2 sequences are SGHRS and YFSETQ. The DNA for the CDR3 is TGCGCCAGCAGCTCCCTGGCGAGGGGGTACGAGCAGTACTTC. This translates into CASSSLARGYEQYF.

This chain joins TRBV29-1 and TRBJ2-5; no clear D gene. The germline V gene has CDR1 SQVTM and CDR2 ANQGSEA. This CDR3 contains 12 residues. V dropped 2 bases and J dropped 3 bases, with 7 bases sitting between them. The CDR3 DNA reads TGCAGCGTTGAAACAGAAGAAGAGACCCAGTACTTC. Its protein is CSVETEEETQYF.

The DNA of the CDR3 is TGCAGCGTTGAGCAGGGAGGGGAGACCCAGTACTTC. Translation gives CSVEQGGETQYF. The V and J genes are TRBV29-1 and TRBJ2-5; 7 positions agree with TRBD2. The junction had 3 bases not matched to a gene; V was cut back by 3 bases and J by 5 bases. Germline CDR1 SQVTM, CDR2 ANQGSEA. There are 12 residues in the CDR3.

The chain couples TRBV27 to TRBJ1-1, with D tentatively TRBD1 (5 bases). The germline CDR1 and CDR2 sequences are MNHEY and SMNVEV (reference sequence). This CDR3 spans 14 amino acids. Trimming took off 7 bases at V and 1 base at J, with 13 bases between the two ends. CDR3 coding DNA: TGTGCCAGCACCCCGAGGGGCGGGAACACTGAAGCTTTCTTT. This gives the protein CASTPRGGNTEAFF.

The gene calls are TRBV7-8 and TRBJ1-4; the D is unclear. Germline-derived CDR1 and CDR2 are SGHVS and FQNEAQ. Trimming pared 1 base from V and 6 bases from J, leaving 9 bases between. The CDR3 runs to 14 residues. CDR3: CASSLGWGDEKLFF. The CDR3 DNA reads as TGTGCCAGCAGCTTAGGTTGGGGTGATGAAAAACTGTTTTTT. The variable domain in full, completed from reference TRBV7-8 and TRBJ1-4, reads GAGVSQSPRYKVAKRGQDVALRCDPISGHVSLFWYQQALGQGPEFLTYFQNEAQLDKSGLPSDRFFAERPEGSVSTLKIQRTQQEDSAVYLCASSLGWGDEKLFFGSGTQLSVL.

This rearrangement joins TRBV30 to TRBJ2-1; D gene uncertain. V was trimmed by 1 base and J by 2 bases, leaving 9 bases between them. CDR3 length equals 14 residues. Germline assignment: CDR1 GTSNPN and CDR2 SVGIG (reference sequence). CDR3 coding DNA: TGTGCCTGGAGTGGAGATTACACCTACAATGAGCAGTTCTTC. It translates to CAWSGDYTYNEQFF.

The chain employs TRBV20-1 and TRBJ2-1, with TRBD2 matching over 9 bases. The CDR3 has 15 amino acids. J was trimmed by 6 bases and V by 3 bases; bases with no gene match: 9. The germline V gene encodes CDR1 DFQATT and CDR2 SNEGSKA (reference sequence). The CDR3 region is CSARVYSGSRNEQFF. Written as DNA, the CDR3 is TGCAGTGCTAGGGTCTATAGCGGGAGCCGCAATGAGCAGTTCTTC.